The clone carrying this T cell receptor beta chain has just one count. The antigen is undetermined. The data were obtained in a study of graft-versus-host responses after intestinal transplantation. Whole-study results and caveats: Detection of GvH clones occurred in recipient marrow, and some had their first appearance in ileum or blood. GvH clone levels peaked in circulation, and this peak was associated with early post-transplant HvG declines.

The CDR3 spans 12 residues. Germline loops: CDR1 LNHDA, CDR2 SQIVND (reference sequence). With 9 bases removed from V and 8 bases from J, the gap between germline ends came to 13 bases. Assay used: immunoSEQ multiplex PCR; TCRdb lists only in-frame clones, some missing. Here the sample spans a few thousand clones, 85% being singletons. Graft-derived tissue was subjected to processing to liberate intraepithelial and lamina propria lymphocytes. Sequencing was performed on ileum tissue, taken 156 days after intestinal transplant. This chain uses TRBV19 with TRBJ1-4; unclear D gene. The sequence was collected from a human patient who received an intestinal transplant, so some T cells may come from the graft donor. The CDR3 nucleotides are TGTGCCAGCGAAAACGGTAGGGAAAAACTGTTTTTT. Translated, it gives CASENGREKLFF.